The source of this TCR beta chain is a study of blood T cell repertoires in COVID-19. In the study overall: COVID-19 samples collected from the United States, Italy and Spain covered acute and convalescent phases.

Authors' processing steps: Amplification of reference gene primers provided the estimated nucleated cell counts. Sequenced by immunoSEQ multiplex PCR; TCRdb stores in-frame clones only, minus some. From that table come the V and J calls and clone size; the DNA was used to work out D and trimming. The profile shows about 230,000 clones, roughly 80% of them singletons. This sequence originates from a woman of 80 years or more with acute or convalescent COVID-19. Sequenced sample: peripheral blood.

CDR3 sequence reads: CASNSGAGASTDTQYF. CDR3 nucleotides: TGTGCCAGCAACTCCGGGGCGGGAGCGAGCACAGATACGCAGTATTTT. V is TRBV9 and J is TRBJ2-3, with TRBD2 identical over 7 bases. The CDR3 is 16 amino acids. Germline lookup yields CDR1 SGDLS and CDR2 YYNGEE. V lost 6 bases, J lost 0 bases, and 10 bases stayed unmatched.